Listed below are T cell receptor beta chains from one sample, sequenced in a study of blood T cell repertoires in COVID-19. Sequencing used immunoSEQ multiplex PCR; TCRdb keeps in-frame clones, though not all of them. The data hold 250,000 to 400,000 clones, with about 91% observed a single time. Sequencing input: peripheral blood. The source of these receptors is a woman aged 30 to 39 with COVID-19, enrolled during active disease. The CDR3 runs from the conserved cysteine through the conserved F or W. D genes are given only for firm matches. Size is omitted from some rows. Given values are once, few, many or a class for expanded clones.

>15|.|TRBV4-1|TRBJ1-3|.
CASSQVTGSGNTIYF
TGCGCCAGCAGCCAAGTAACAGGGTCTGGAAACACCATATATTTT
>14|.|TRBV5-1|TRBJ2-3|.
CASSSGARTDTQYF
TGCGCCAGCAGCTCAGGGGCCCGCACAGATACGCAGTATTTT
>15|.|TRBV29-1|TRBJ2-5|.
CSVSQAPTLGETQYF
TGCAGCGTTTCTCAAGCGCCAACTCTTGGAGAGACCCAGTACTTC
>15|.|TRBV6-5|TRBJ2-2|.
CASSPGTMNTGELFF
TGTGCCAGCAGCCCCGGGACAATGAACACCGGGGAGCTGTTTTTT
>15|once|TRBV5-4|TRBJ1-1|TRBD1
CASSLASTGIRKAFF
TGTGCCAGCAGCTTGGCCTCGACAGGGATTAGAAAAGCTTTCTTT
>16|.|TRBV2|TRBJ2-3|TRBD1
CATKTGTGGNTDTQYF
TGTGCCACCAAGACCGGGACAGGGGGCAACACAGATACGCAGTATTTT
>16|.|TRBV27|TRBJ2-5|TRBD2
CASSPRLAGGTQTQYF
TGTGCCAGCAGTCCCCGACTAGCGGGGGGGACGCAGACCCAGTACTTC
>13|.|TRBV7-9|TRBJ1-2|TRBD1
CATPVRQGYGYTF
TGTGCCACCCCTGTGCGACAGGGATATGGCTACACCTTC
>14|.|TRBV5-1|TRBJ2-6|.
CASTLYSGANVLTF
TGCGCCAGCACGCTATACTCTGGGGCCAACGTCCTGACTTTC
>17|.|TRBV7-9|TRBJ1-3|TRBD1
CASSLWGQGADGNTIYF
TGTGCCAGCAGCTTATGGGGACAGGGTGCTGATGGAAACACCATATATTTT
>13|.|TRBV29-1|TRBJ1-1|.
CSVEEQMNTEAFF
TGCAGCGTTGAAGAACAGATGAACACTGAAGCTTTCTTT
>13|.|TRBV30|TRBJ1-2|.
CAWSPGGPYGYTF
TGTGCCTGGAGCCCCGGGGGTCCGTATGGCTACACCTTC
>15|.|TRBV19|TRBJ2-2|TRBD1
CASNPGQGFGRELFF
TGTGCCAGTAATCCGGGACAGGGATTTGGCCGGGAGCTGTTTTTT
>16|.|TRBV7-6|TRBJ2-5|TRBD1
CASSPGQGTPGETQYF
TGTGCCAGCAGCCCTGGACAGGGGACCCCCGGAGAGACCCAGTACTTC
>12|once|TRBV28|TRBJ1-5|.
CASISSRPPQHF
TGTGCCAGCATCTCTAGCAGGCCGCCCCAGCATTTT
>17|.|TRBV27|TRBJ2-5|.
CASSLKYPAGLQETQYF
TGTGCCAGCAGTTTAAAGTATCCAGCGGGCTTACAAGAGACCCAGTACTTC
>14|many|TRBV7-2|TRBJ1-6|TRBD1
CASSSKGQNSPLHF
TGTGCCAGCAGCTCGAAGGGACAGAATTCACCCCTCCACTTT
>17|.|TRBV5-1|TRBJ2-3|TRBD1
CASSSSGTGSPTDTQYF
TGCGCCAGCAGCTCGTCCGGGACAGGATCCCCCACAGATACGCAGTATTTT
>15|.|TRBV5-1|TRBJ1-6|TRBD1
CASSLWTGDNSPLHF
TGCGCCAGCAGCTTGTGGACAGGGGATAATTCACCCCTCCACTTT
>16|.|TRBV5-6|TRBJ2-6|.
CASSLNSHSGANVLTF
TGTGCCAGCAGCTTGAACAGTCACTCTGGGGCCAACGTCCTGACTTTC
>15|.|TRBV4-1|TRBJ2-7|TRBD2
CASSFRLAGGYEQYF
TGCGCCAGCAGCTTTAGACTAGCGGGGGGTTACGAGCAGTACTTC
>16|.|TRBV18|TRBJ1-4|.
CASSLNSVATNEKLFF
TGTGCCAGCTCACTAAACTCTGTTGCAACTAATGAAAAACTGTTTTTT
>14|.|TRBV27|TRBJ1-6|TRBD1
CASRSGGLNSPLHF
TGTGCCAGCAGATCAGGGGGTCTTAATTCACCCCTCCACTTT
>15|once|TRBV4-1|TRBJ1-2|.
CASSQEGGGGYGYTF
TGCGCCAGCAGCCAAGAGGGCGGGGGCGGCTATGGCTACACCTTC
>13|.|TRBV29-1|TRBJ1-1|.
CSAWDIRNTEAFF
TGCAGCGCCTGGGACATTAGGAACACTGAAGCTTTCTTT
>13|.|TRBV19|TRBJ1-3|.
CASGRGPPDTIYF
TGTGCCAGTGGCCGTGGCCCGCCAGACACCATATATTTT
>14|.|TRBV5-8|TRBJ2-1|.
CASLEKRPYNEQFF
TGTGCCAGCTTGGAGAAGCGACCCTACAATGAGCAGTTCTTC
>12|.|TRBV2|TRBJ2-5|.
CASEKSEETQYF
TGTGCCAGCGAAAAGAGTGAGGAGACCCAGTACTTC
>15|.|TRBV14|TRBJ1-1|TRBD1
CASSQDLPQGAEAFF
TGTGCCAGCAGCCAAGATTTACCACAGGGGGCTGAAGCTTTCTTT
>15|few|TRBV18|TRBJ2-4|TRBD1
CASSPPGTGANIQYF
TGTGCCAGCTCACCACCAGGGACAGGGGCAAACATTCAGTACTTC
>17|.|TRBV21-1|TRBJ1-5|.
CASIQDRGDNSNQPQHF
TGTGCCAGCATCCAAGACAGGGGGGATAATAGCAATCAGCCCCAGCATTTT
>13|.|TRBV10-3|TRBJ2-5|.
CAISEFSGETQYF
TGTGCCATCAGTGAGTTCAGCGGGGAGACCCAGTACTTC
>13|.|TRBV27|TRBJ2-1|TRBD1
CASSKGGSNEQFF
TGTGCCAGCAGCAAAGGGGGCAGCAATGAGCAGTTCTTC
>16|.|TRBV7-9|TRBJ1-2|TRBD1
CASSLGTGTVGAGYTF
TGTGCCAGCAGCTTAGGGACAGGGACGGTTGGTGCTGGCTACACCTTC
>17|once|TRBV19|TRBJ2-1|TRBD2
CASSIDLERGYYNEQFF
TGTGCCAGTAGTATAGATCTGGAGCGGGGGTATTACAATGAGCAGTTCTTC
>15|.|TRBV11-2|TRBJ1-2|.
CASRSQRSPNYGYTF
TGTGCCAGCAGATCCCAAAGGAGCCCAAACTATGGCTACACCTTC
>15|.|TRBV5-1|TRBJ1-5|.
CASSSDGDPNQPQHF
TGCGCCAGCAGCTCAGATGGAGACCCCAATCAGCCCCAGCATTTT
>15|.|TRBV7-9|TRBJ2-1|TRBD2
CASTPTSGGANEQFF
TGTGCCAGCACCCCGACTAGCGGGGGGGCCAATGAGCAGTTCTTC
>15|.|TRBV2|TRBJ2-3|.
CASDKGGGVTDTQYF
TGTGCCAGTGATAAGGGCGGGGGCGTTACAGATACGCAGTATTTT
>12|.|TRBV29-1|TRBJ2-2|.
CSVGGRSGELFF
TGCAGCGTTGGGGGGCGGTCCGGGGAGCTGTTTTTT
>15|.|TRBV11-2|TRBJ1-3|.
CASRNYRLSGNTIYF
TGTGCCAGCAGGAATTACAGGCTTTCCGGAAACACCATATATTTT
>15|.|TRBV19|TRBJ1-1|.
CASSGVYTLNTEAFF
TGTGCCAGTAGCGGGGTCTACACTTTGAACACTGAAGCTTTCTTT
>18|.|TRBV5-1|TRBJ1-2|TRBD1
CASSPTGTGGAKSYGYTF
TGCGCCAGCAGCCCCACCGGGACAGGGGGCGCGAAGTCCTATGGCTACACCTTC
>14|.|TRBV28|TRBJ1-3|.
CASSFSEARNTIYF
TGTGCCAGCAGTTTTTCGGAGGCCCGAAACACCATATATTTT
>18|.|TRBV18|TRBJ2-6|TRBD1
CASSPSQGVALGANVLTF
TGTGCCAGCTCACCATCGCAGGGGGTAGCCCTGGGGGCCAACGTCCTGACTTTC
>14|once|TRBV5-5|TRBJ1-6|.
CASSLGLDNSPLHF
TGTGCCAGCAGCTTGGGGCTAGACAATTCACCCCTCCACTTT
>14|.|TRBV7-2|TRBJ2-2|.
CASSLQRASGELFF
TGTGCCAGCAGCTTACAGAGGGCGAGCGGGGAGCTGTTTTTT
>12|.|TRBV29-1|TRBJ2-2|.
CSVGARTGELFF
TGCAGCGTTGGGGCCCGGACCGGGGAGCTGTTTTTT
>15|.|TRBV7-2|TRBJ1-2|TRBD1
CASSSSGTGGYGYTF
TGTGCCAGCAGCTCTTCCGGGACAGGGGGGTATGGCTACACCTTC
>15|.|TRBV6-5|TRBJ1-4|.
CARESGGEANEKLFF
TGTGCCAGGGAGAGCGGGGGGGAGGCTAATGAAAAACTGTTTTTT
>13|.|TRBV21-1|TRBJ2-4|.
CASSPTGGDIQYF
TGTGCCAGCAGCCCCACGGGAGGGGACATTCAGTACTTC
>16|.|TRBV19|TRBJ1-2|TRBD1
CASSAYRDRANYGYTF
TGTGCCAGTAGCGCGTACCGGGACAGGGCAAACTATGGCTACACCTTC
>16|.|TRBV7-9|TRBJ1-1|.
CASSPRTAAMNTEAFF
TGTGCCAGCAGCCCAAGGACAGCGGCGATGAACACTGAAGCTTTCTTT
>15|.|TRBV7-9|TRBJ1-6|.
CASSEDTANLSPLHF
TGTGCCAGCAGCGAAGACACGGCAAATCTTTCACCCCTCCACTTT
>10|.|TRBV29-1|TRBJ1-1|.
CSVEVSEAFF
TGCAGCGTTGAAGTCTCGGAAGCTTTCTTT